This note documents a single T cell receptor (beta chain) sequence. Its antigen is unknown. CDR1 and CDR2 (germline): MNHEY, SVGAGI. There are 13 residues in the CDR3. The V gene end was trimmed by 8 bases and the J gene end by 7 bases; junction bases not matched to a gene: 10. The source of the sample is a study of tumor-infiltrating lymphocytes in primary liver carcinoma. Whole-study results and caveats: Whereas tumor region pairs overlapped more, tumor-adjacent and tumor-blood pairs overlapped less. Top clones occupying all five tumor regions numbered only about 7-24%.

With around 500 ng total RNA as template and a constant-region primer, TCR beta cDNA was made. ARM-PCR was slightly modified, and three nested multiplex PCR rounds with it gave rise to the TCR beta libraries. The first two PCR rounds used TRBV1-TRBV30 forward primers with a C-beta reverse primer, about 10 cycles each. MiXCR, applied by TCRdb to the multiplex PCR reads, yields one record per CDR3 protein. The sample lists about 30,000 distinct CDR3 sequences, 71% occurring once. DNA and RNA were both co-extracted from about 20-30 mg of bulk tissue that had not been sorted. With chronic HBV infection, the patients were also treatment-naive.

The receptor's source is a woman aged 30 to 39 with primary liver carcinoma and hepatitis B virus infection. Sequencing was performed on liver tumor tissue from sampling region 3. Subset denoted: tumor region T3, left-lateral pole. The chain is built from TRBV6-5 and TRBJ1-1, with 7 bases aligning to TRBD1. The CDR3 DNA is TGTGCCAGCGGTCAACAGGGGTCAAATGAAGCTTTCTTT. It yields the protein CASGQQGSNEAFF.